These 7 T cell receptor beta chains came from one sample sequenced in a study of T cell changes during pregnancy in multiple sclerosis. Assay: immunoSEQ multiplex PCR; the TCRdb copy retains only in-frame clones and omits some. The data show some 90,000 clones, roughly nine tenths seen once. Sequenced material: peripheral blood, taken in the first trimester of pregnancy. The receptors derive from a female donor with multiple sclerosis, enrolled in a pregnancy study.

This chain uses TRBV5-5 with TRBJ2-7, with 10 nucleotides matching TRBD1. Germline values: CDR1 SGHKS, CDR2 YYEKEE (reference sequence). The CDR3 contains 14 residues. V shed 3 bases, J shed 3 bases, and the junction held 3 bases outside the gene matches. DNA of the CDR3: TGTGCCAGCAGCTCCGGGACAGGGGTCTACGAGCAGTACTTC. It yields the protein CASSSGTGVYEQYF.

This chain uses TRBV28 with TRBJ2-7; the D is unclear. Germline assignment: CDR1 MDHEN and CDR2 SYDVKM. Trimming took 7 bases from V and 3 from J, leaving 7 bases between them. The CDR3 spans 11 residues. The CDR3 nucleotides read TGTGCCAGCACACTTCACTACGAGCAGTACTTC. Its protein product is CASTLHYEQYF.

This clone came up once. The V gene is TRBV15, the J gene TRBJ1-5; no definite D call. Germline V gene sequence: CDR1 LNHNV, CDR2 YYDKDF (reference sequence). Trimming took off 6 bases at V and 2 bases at J, with 11 bases between the two ends. CDR3 size: 14 residues. The DNA for the CDR3 is TGTGCCACCAGGACGAGGGTGGGCAATCAGCCCCAGCATTTT. Its protein is CATRTRVGNQPQHF. Supplemented by reference TRBV15 and TRBJ1-5, the full variable domain reads DAMVIQNPRYQVTQFGKPVTLSCSQTLNHNVMYWYQQKSSQAPKLLFHYYDKDFNNEADTPDNFQSRRPNTSFCFLDIRSPGLGDTAMYLCATRTRVGNQPQHFGDGTRLSIL.

This chain links TRBV6-6 with TRBJ2-2; weak D call: TRBD1 (6 bases). Germline V gene sequence: CDR1 MNHNY, CDR2 SVGAGI (reference sequence). V was clipped by 6 bases and J by 4 bases, with 12 bases between them. This CDR3 is built from 14 residues. CDR3 protein: CASSSTGSTGELFF. The CDR3 DNA reads TGTGCCAGCAGCTCGACAGGTTCCACCGGGGAGCTGTTTTTT.

This chain links TRBV7-7 with TRBJ2-2, with D possibly matching TRBD1 (5 bases). The ends were cut back, 8 bases at V and 1 base at J, with 8 bases in the middle. CDR1 and CDR2 (germline): SSHAT, FNYEAQ (reference sequence). The CDR3 length is 13 residues. Here the CDR3 reads CASEQENTGELFF. The DNA of the CDR3 is TGTGCCAGCGAACAGGAGAACACCGGGGAGCTGTTTTTT.

V gene TRBV29-1 combines with J gene TRBJ2-1, with D tentatively TRBD2 (5 bases). Germline CDR1 is SQVTM and CDR2 is ANQGSEA. V lost 7 bases and J lost 0, with 13 bases in between. The CDR3 length is 14 residues. CDR3 sequence reads: CSGLSESSYNEQFF. The CDR3 DNA reads TGCAGCGGGCTTAGCGAGAGCTCCTACAATGAGCAGTTCTTC.

The chain carries TRBV7-6 and TRBJ2-1, with D possibly TRBD2 on 5 matching bases. CDR1 SGHVS and CDR2 FNYEAQ come from the germline V gene. The CDR3 covers 14 residues. The germline V and J ends were trimmed by 1 base and 3 bases, with 7 bases remaining between them. CDR3 sequence reads: CASSLGGLYNEQFF. CDR3 nucleotide sequence: TGTGCCAGCAGCTTAGGTGGACTCTACAATGAGCAGTTCTTC. The complete variable domain, with remaining parts taken from reference TRBV7-6 and TRBJ2-1, reads GAGVSQSPRYKVTKRGQDVALRCDPISGHVSLYWYRQALGQGPEFLTYFNYEAQQDKSGLPNDRFSAERPEGSISTLTIQRTEQRDSAMYRCASSLGGLYNEQFFGPGTRLTVL.